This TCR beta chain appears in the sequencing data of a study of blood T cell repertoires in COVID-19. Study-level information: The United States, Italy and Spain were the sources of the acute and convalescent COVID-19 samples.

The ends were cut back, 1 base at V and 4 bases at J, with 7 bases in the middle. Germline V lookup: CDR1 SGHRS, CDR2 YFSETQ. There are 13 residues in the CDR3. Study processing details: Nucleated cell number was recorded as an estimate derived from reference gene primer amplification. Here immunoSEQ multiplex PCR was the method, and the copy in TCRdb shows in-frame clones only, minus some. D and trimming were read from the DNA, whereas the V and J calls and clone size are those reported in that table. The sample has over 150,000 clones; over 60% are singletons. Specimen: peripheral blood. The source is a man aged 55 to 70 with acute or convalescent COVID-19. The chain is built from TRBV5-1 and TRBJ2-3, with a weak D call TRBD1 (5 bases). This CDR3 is CASSLQGSDTQYF. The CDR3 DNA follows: TGCGCCAGCAGCTTGCAGGGCTCAGATACGCAGTATTTT.